One and the same sample provided the 23 T cell receptor beta chains below, sequenced in a study of cytomegalovirus exposure and HLA in healthy donors. The PCR made use of 60 Vbeta and 13 Jbeta primers. The data were produced by immunoSEQ multiplex PCR, yet TCRdb's version contains in-frame clones alone and is incomplete. The table has 140,000 to 150,000 clones, about 8.9% seen once. The material sequenced was PBMCs. These receptors were collected from a man aged 50 or older in good health and CMV-seronegative.

This clone was counted between two and nine times. V gene TRBV5-1 combines with J gene TRBJ1-1; 7 bases match TRBD1. This CDR3 has 15 amino acids. Germline V gene data show CDR1 as SGHRS and CDR2 as YFSETQ. J lost 4 bases, V lost 3 bases, and 9 bases had no gene match. The CDR3 here is CASSSSGTDSTEAFF. CDR3 nucleotides: TGCGCCAGCAGCTCGTCCGGGACAGATAGCACTGAAGCTTTCTTT.

J is TRBJ2-7 and V is TRBV7-2; possible D gene TRBD1, 7 bases. The CDR3 runs 15 residues. V gave up 3 bases and J gave up 2 bases, with 14 bases separating them. The V gene's germline CDR1 is SGHTA and CDR2 FQGNSA. The CDR3 region has the DNA TGTGCCAGCAGCTTCTGGGGGGACAGACCCTACGAGCAGTACTTC. Translating gives CASSFWGDRPYEQYF.

The chain recombines TRBV10-1 with TRBJ2-3; TRBD2 agrees at 8 bases. The CDR3 runs 20 residues. V gave up 0 bases and J gave up 0 bases; unmatched junction bases: 14. Looked up from germline, CDR1 is WNHNN and CDR2 is SYGVQD (reference sequence). The CDR3 loop is CASSESSWGSGVLSTDTQYF. The CDR3 nucleotides are TGCGCCAGCAGTGAGTCGTCGTGGGGTAGCGGGGTGCTGAGCACAGATACGCAGTATTTT.

This clone has a handful of counts. J is TRBJ1-3 and V is TRBV29-1, with D maybe TRBD1 (5 bases). This CDR3 spans 16 amino acids. V gave up 8 bases and J gave up 2 bases, with 22 bases separating them. The germline gives CDR1 SQVTM, CDR2 ANQGSEA. CDR3 region: CSFKPGRGSTGNTIYF. CDR3 DNA sequence: TGCAGCTTTAAACCGGGGAGGGGCTCTACTGGAAACACCATATATTTT.

This clone occurred a few times. The V and J genes are TRBV7-2 and TRBJ2-5; D possibly corresponds to TRBD2 (5 bases). The germline V and J ends were trimmed by 1 base and 4 bases, with 7 bases remaining between them. The CDR3 length is 13 residues. Germline-derived CDR1 and CDR2 are SGHTA and FQGNSA. CDR3 sequence reads: CASSLGGGETQYF. The CDR3 DNA reads TGTGCCAGCAGCTTAGGCGGAGGAGAGACCCAGTACTTC.

This clone came up a few times. CDR3: CASMFSAGGNQPQHF. Here the CDR3 DNA reads TGTGCCAGCATGTTCTCGGCAGGTGGGAATCAGCCCCAGCATTTT. The genes are TRBV28 and TRBJ1-5; D is ambiguous. The germline V and J ends were trimmed by 7 bases and 4 bases, with 17 bases remaining between them. The CDR3 is made up of 15 amino acids. In germline, CDR1 is MDHEN, CDR2 SYDVKM.

This chain connects TRBV27 to TRBJ2-7; TRBD1 might be the D (7 bases). Per the germline V gene, CDR1 is MNHEY and CDR2 is SMNVEV (reference sequence). CDR3 length: 16 residues. The ends were cut back, 5 bases at V and 3 bases at J, with 20 bases in the middle. CDR3: CASSAPNRGGFYEQYF. The CDR3 nucleotides are TGTGCCAGCAGTGCCCCAAACAGGGGAGGTTTCTACGAGCAGTACTTC.

This clone was detected a few times. This sequence joins TRBV6-1 and TRBJ2-5; the D is unclear. The CDR3 has 11 amino acids. V dropped 5 bases and J dropped 4 bases, with 5 bases sitting between them. Germline V gene lookup returns CDR1 MNHNS and CDR2 SASEGT. CDR3 DNA: TGTGCCAGCAGTAACTTAGAGACCCAGTACTTC. Encoded protein: CASSNLETQYF.

This clone appeared a few times. The chain combines TRBV19 with TRBJ1-1, with D unresolved. The CDR3 length is 14 residues. Germline lookup yields CDR1 LNHDA and CDR2 SQIVND (reference sequence). Deletions cut 3 bases from V and 3 bases from J, with 11 bases between. The CDR3 spells CASSMPRKDTEAFF. CDR3 coding DNA: TGTGCCAGTAGTATGCCCAGGAAAGACACTGAAGCTTTCTTT.

CDR3 loop: CASSDLAGVTYEQYF. CDR3 DNA: TGTGCCAGCAGTGACTTAGCGGGAGTTACCTACGAGCAGTACTTC. The chain has TRBV6-4 and TRBJ2-7; 9 nucleotides align to TRBD2. The CDR3 totals 15 residues. Germline CDR1 and CDR2: MRHNA and SNTAGT. Trimming at V came to 1 base and at J to 2 bases, leaving 3 bases not matched to a gene.

The chain carries TRBV27 and TRBJ2-5, with D maybe TRBD2 (6 bases). The J call may be faulty, since TRBJ2-7 better matches the DNA end. The CDR3 is 14 residues long. Germline V gene lookup returns CDR1 MNHEY and CDR2 SMNVEV (reference sequence). The CDR3 protein is CASSSSGAEGEQYF. The CDR3 bases are TGTGCCAGCAGCAGTTCCGGGGCGGAGGGCGAGCAGTACTTC.

There are a few counts of this clone. The chain combines TRBV30 with TRBJ2-7; perhaps TRBD2 as D (6 bases). The CDR3 contains 14 residues. Germline V gene data show CDR1 as GTSNPN and CDR2 as SVGIG (reference sequence). The V gene lost 2 bases and the J gene lost 6 bases, with 17 bases spanning the gap. The CDR3 spells CAWSTPLTRPEQYF. DNA of the CDR3: TGTGCCTGGAGTACTCCCTTGACTAGACCCGAGCAGTACTTC.

This clone turned up a few times. This rearrangement joins TRBV5-1 to TRBJ2-3; 8 bases are shared with TRBD2. After removal of 0 bases from V and 0 bases from J, the junction contained 9 bases not matched to a gene. CDR3 length: 18 amino acids. Germline CDR1 is SGHRS and CDR2 is YFSETQ. DNA of the CDR3: TGCGCCAGCAGCTTGGACGGTAGCGGGGCGCGTAGCACAGATACGCAGTATTTT. Translating it yields CASSLDGSGARSTDTQYF.

Only a few counts were recorded for this clone. The chain uses TRBV7-3 and TRBJ2-1; 7 positions match TRBD2. Germline V CDR1 and CDR2: SGHTA, FQGTGA. CDR3 length: 16 amino acids. With 0 bases clipped from V and 2 bases from J, the junction kept 4 bases outside the gene matches. The CDR3 loop is CASSLTGGSTYNEQFF. For the CDR3, the DNA is TGTGCCAGCAGCTTAACGGGCGGGAGCACCTACAATGAGCAGTTCTTC. Full variable domain (remainder filled in from reference TRBV7-3 and TRBJ2-1): GAGVSQTPSNKVTEKGKYVELRCDPISGHTALYWYRQSLGQGPEFLIYFQGTGAADDSGLPNDRFFAVRPEGSVSTLKIQRTERGDSAVYLCASSLTGGSTYNEQFFGPGTRLTVL.

Only a few counts were recorded for this clone. The V and J genes are TRBV6-1 and TRBJ2-7; 7 bases line up with TRBD2. Germline CDR1 reads MNHNS; CDR2 reads SASEGT. V shed 3 bases, J shed 0 bases, and the junction held 5 bases outside the gene matches. The CDR3 covers 15 residues. The CDR3 sequence: CASSDRDYHSYEQYF. CDR3 sequence (DNA): TGTGCCAGCAGTGACCGGGACTATCACTCCTACGAGCAGTACTTC.

The chain employs TRBV6-4 and TRBJ1-1; D gene uncertain. The V gene lost 4 bases and the J gene lost 1 base, with 7 bases spanning the gap. This CDR3 is built from 13 residues. Per the germline V gene, CDR1 is MRHNA and CDR2 is SNTAGT. The CDR3 bases are TGTGCCAGCAGTGGGTCCAGGAACACTGAAGCTTTCTTT. Translation: CASSGSRNTEAFF.

In its sample, this clone was seen a few times. The rearrangement joins TRBV5-5 to TRBJ1-5; no definite D call. V lost 2 bases, J lost 4 bases, and 7 bases lay in between. Germline V gene sequence: CDR1 SGHKS, CDR2 YYEKEE (reference sequence). CDR3 length equals 13 residues. CDR3 sequence reads: CASSLVQNQPQHF. In DNA, the CDR3 is TGTGCCAGCAGCTTAGTACAGAATCAGCCCCAGCATTTT.

The table lists this clone with a few counts. The chain is built from TRBV27 and TRBJ2-2, with D perhaps matching TRBD2 (5 bases). Germline values: CDR1 MNHEY, CDR2 SMNVEV (reference sequence). The V gene lost 3 bases and the J gene lost 6 bases, with 14 bases spanning the gap. The CDR3 is 15 residues long. CDR3 sequence reads: CASSLASGPPGELFF. The CDR3, as DNA: TGTGCCAGCAGTTTGGCGAGCGGACCCCCCGGGGAGCTGTTTTTT.

This clone was picked up a small number of times. V is TRBV2 and J is TRBJ2-7, with a weak D call TRBD2 (7 bases). V dropped 1 base and J dropped 3 bases, with 13 bases sitting between them. The CDR3 contains 15 residues. Germline lookup yields CDR1 SNHLY and CDR2 FYNNEI. CDR3 coding DNA: TGTGCCAGCAGTGAAGAGGGGGGGGGAGGCTACGAGCAGTACTTC. Encoded protein: CASSEEGGGGYEQYF.

The genes are TRBV2 and TRBJ2-5; 7 bases fit TRBD1. The V and J ends lost 5 bases and 4 bases, in that order; junction bases with no gene match: 10. Germline V lookup: CDR1 SNHLY, CDR2 FYNNEI. CDR3 length equals 15 residues. CDR3 bases: TGTGCCAGCAGTTTCTCCGGGACAGATGTAGAGACCCAGTACTTC. The encoded protein is CASSFSGTDVETQYF. Combining the CDR3 with reference TRBV2 and TRBJ2-5 gives the whole variable domain EPEVTQTPSHQVTQMGQEVILRCVPISNHLYFYWYRQILGQKVEFLVSFYNNEISEKSEIFDDQFSVERPDGSNFTLKIRSTKLEDSAMYFCASSFSGTDVETQYFGPGTRLLVL.

This clone came up a few times. The chain has TRBV7-9 and TRBJ1-5, with 7 bases identical to TRBD1. In germline, CDR1 is SEHNR, CDR2 FQNEAQ (reference sequence). This CDR3 contains 11 residues. The ends lost 5 bases at V and 9 bases at J; junction bases unmatched: 1. The CDR3 nucleotides read TGTGCCAGCAGCAGGACAGGGCCCCAGCATTTT. Residues: CASSRTGPQHF.

There are a few counts of this clone. DNA for the CDR3: TGTGCCACTCGAACGGCGGGACAGAACTATGGCTACACCTTC. Its translation is CATRTAGQNYGYTF. The rearrangement uses TRBV6-7 and TRBJ1-2, with 7 bases lining up with TRBD1. TRBV6-7 is noted as an ORF with a role that remains uncertain. Trimming removed 10 bases from V and 2 bases from J; junction bases left unmatched: 10. The CDR3 runs 14 residues.

This clone was counted a few times. The chain uses TRBV27 and TRBJ2-2; a possible D gene is TRBD2 (5 bases). The CDR3 has 16 residues. Trimming left V 2 bases short and J 4 bases short, with 14 bases between. In germline, CDR1 is MNHEY, CDR2 SMNVEV (reference sequence). The CDR3 DNA reads TGTGCCAGCAGTTTAGGAAGCGGAACTCTCACCGGGGAGCTGTTTTTT. Amino acids: CASSLGSGTLTGELFF.